Listed here are 32 T cell receptor beta chains from one sample, sequenced in a study of blood T cell repertoires in COVID-19. Measured with immunoSEQ multiplex PCR; TCRdb has only the in-frame clones, and not every one. The repertoire includes 20,000 to 25,000 clones, about nine tenths of them detected once, and 25% to 35% sits in the top ten. Material: peripheral blood. These receptors were obtained from a woman between 65 and 79 years old with active COVID-19.

CDR3 in DNA: TGTGCCAGTAGTATAACAGGGGGTGGTGTCCGGGAGACCCAGTACTTC. Protein sequence: CASSITGGGVRETQYF. This chain joins TRBV19 and TRBJ2-5; 8 bases fit TRBD1. The CDR3 is made up of 16 amino acids. Per the germline V gene, CDR1 is LNHDA and CDR2 is SQIVND (reference sequence). The junction had 10 bases not matched to a gene; V was cut back by 2 bases and J by 5 bases.

Worth noting for this clone: The conserved phenylalanine or tryptophan is not found at the CDR3 terminus, so this likely reflects a read error. The limits of the CDR3 on the DNA are not certain, so only TCRdb's listed CDR3 is given. The rearrangement joins TRBV11-3 to TRBJ2-7; TRBD2, as called in the table, went unchecked against the DNA. CDR1 is SGHNT and CDR2 is YENEEA in the germline V gene. The length of the CDR3 is 9 amino acids, counting both ends. This CDR3 reads CASSFCPGA.

The chain recombines TRBV3-1 (or the pseudogene TRBV3-2) with TRBJ1-1, with D maybe TRBD1 (5 bases). Germline V lookup: CDR1 LGHDT, CDR2 YNNKEL (reference sequence). The CDR3 spans 14 residues. V was trimmed by 2 bases and J by 5 bases, leaving 12 bases between them. The CDR3 spells CASSQNQGGTEAFF. The DNA of the CDR3 is TGTGCCAGCAGCCAAAATCAGGGTGGGACTGAAGCTTTCTTT.

J is TRBJ2-3 and V is TRBV5-8, with D uncertain. CDR3 length: 12 amino acids. Germline CDR1 SGHTS, CDR2 YDEGEE. V was cut by 3 bases and J by 5 bases, with 7 bases left in between. The CDR3: CASSSRGDTQYF. The CDR3 DNA reads as TGTGCCAGCAGCTCCCGCGGAGATACGCAGTATTTT.

A few counts support this clone. The chain carries TRBV5-1 and TRBJ2-2; 7 positions match TRBD2. With 7 bases clipped from V and 2 bases from J, the junction kept 5 bases outside the gene matches. Germline V gene lookup returns CDR1 SGHRS and CDR2 YFSETQ. The CDR3 totals 14 residues. The CDR3 here is CASGRDSNTGELFF. The CDR3 coding sequence is TGCGCCAGCGGGAGGGACTCCAACACCGGGGAGCTGTTTTTT.

This clone was counted only a few times. The chain links TRBV5-4 to TRBJ2-1, with TRBD2 matching 7 bases. Trimming took 2 bases from V and 7 from J; bases not matched to a gene: 0. This CDR3 has 12 amino acids. Germline CDR1 is SGHNT and CDR2 is YYREEE (reference sequence). CDR3 in amino acids: CASSFGGNEQFF. DNA for the CDR3: TGTGCCAGCAGCTTCGGGGGGAATGAGCAGTTCTTC.

The chain recombines TRBV6-6 with TRBJ2-2, with no clear D. The V end lost 0 bases, the J end lost 8 bases, and 4 bases lay between the germline ends. The CDR3 length is 12 residues. Germline lookup yields CDR1 MNHNY and CDR2 SVGAGI (reference sequence). The chain's CDR3 is CASSYSRGELFF. DNA of the CDR3: TGTGCCAGCAGTTACTCCAGAGGGGAGCTGTTTTTT.

The V call is TRBV7-8, the J call TRBJ1-2, with D unresolved. Trimming stripped 3 bases from V and 6 bases from J, with 20 bases between. The CDR3 extends over 16 amino acids. Germline V CDR1 and CDR2: SGHVS, FQNEAQ. The CDR3 sequence is CASSFRTRAPDHGYTF. Written as DNA, the CDR3 is TGTGCCAGCAGCTTCCGTACGCGGGCCCCGGACCATGGCTACACCTTC.

The genes are TRBV21-1 and TRBJ2-1; TRBD2, the D gene given by the table, was not confirmed from the DNA. TRBV21-1 is deemed a pseudogene. The CDR3 sequence is 16 residues long. The CDR3 bases are TGTGCCAGCAGCCACGGGGCTAGCGGGCCCCACAATGAGCAGTTCTTC. Translation gives CASSHGASGPHNEQFF.

A few counts support this clone. The chain uses TRBV7-9 and TRBJ1-2, with D maybe TRBD1 (5 bases). The CDR3 is 14 amino acids. Trimming cost V 5 bases and J 2 bases, with 12 bases left between them. Germline-derived CDR1 and CDR2 are SEHNR and FQNEAQ (reference sequence). Here the CDR3 reads CASSAQGGNYGYTF. In DNA, the CDR3 is TGTGCCAGCAGCGCGCAGGGTGGAAACTATGGCTACACCTTC.

This chain joins TRBV18 and TRBJ1-6, with TRBD1 matching over 10 bases. V shed 2 bases, J shed 6 bases, and the junction held 4 bases outside the gene matches. The length of the CDR3 is 16 residues. In germline, CDR1 is KGHSH, CDR2 LQKENI. The CDR3 loop reads CASSPGRDRGNSPLHF. CDR3 in DNA: TGTGCCAGCTCACCAGGACGGGACAGGGGTAATTCACCCCTCCACTTT.

This rearrangement joins TRBV7-2 to TRBJ1-3, with D unclear. Trimming cost V 2 bases and J 2 bases, with 10 bases left between them. CDR3 length equals 15 residues. CDR1 SGHTA and CDR2 FQGNSA come from the germline V gene. The CDR3 DNA sequence: TGTGCCAGCAGCTTATCGGTAGTTACTGGAAACACCATATATTTT. Protein product: CASSLSVVTGNTIYF.

The J gene is TRBJ1-4, the V gene TRBV29-1; D is perhaps TRBD1 (5 bases). Per the germline V gene, CDR1 is SQVTM and CDR2 is ANQGSEA. This CDR3 has 14 amino acids. The V end lost 3 bases, the J end lost 0 bases, and 8 bases lay between the germline ends. For the CDR3, the DNA is TGCAGCGTTGAGACAGATGCAACTAATGAAAAACTGTTTTTT. Protein sequence: CSVETDATNEKLFF.

The V and J genes are TRBV10-3 and TRBJ2-7, with D maybe TRBD2 (5 bases). Germline V gives CDR1 ENHRY, CDR2 SYGVKD. V lost 4 bases, J lost 1 base, and 11 bases lay in between. This CDR3 region has 14 residues. CDR3 sequence reads: CAISGGSGSYEQYF. CDR3 bases: TGTGCCATCAGTGGTGGCAGCGGATCCTACGAGCAGTACTTC.

The chain carries TRBV28 and TRBJ1-6; 7 nucleotides match TRBD1. V trimming: 5 bases; J trimming: 4 bases; junction bases outside the gene matches: 8. The germline CDR1 and CDR2 sequences are MDHEN and SYDVKM. The CDR3 sequence is 16 residues long. The CDR3 region is CASSPPGQFYNSPLHF. The CDR3 nucleotides are TGTGCCAGCAGTCCCCCGGGACAGTTTTATAATTCACCCCTCCACTTT.

V is TRBV7-9 and J is TRBJ2-3, with 8 bases identical to TRBD1. The CDR3 sequence is 15 residues long. CDR1 and CDR2 from the germline V gene are SEHNR and FQNEAQ (reference sequence). J gave up 7 bases and V 1 base, and 7 bases lay outside the gene matches. CDR3 bases: TGTGCCAGCAGCTTAGGGGACAGGTTCGGGAATACGCAGTATTTT. Translation gives CASSLGDRFGNTQYF.

The chain is built from TRBV27 and TRBJ2-3; TRBD2 matches 15 bases. V trimming: 5 bases; J trimming: 2 bases; junction bases outside the gene matches: 8. The CDR3 sequence is 18 residues long. Germline V gene data show CDR1 as MNHEY and CDR2 as SMNVEV (reference sequence). CDR3 DNA: TGTGCCAGCAGTCCCGGGACTAGCGGGGGGTCCAACACAGATACGCAGTATTTT. It yields the protein CASSPGTSGGSNTDTQYF.

This clone was seen only once. The CDR3 DNA is TGTGCCAGCAGGCCTGTTGGCAGGGACTTCCGGGAGACCCAGTACTTC. This gives the protein CASRPVGRDFRETQYF. This chain joins TRBV27 and TRBJ2-5, with D perhaps TRBD2 (6 bases). Trimming cost V 6 bases and J 5 bases, with 22 bases left between them. CDR1 MNHEY and CDR2 SMNVEV come from the germline V gene (reference sequence). The CDR3 has 16 amino acids.

The chain joins TRBV7-8 to TRBJ2-5; 11 bases are a match to TRBD2. J lost 4 bases, V lost 2 bases, and 9 bases had no gene match. This CDR3 is 17 amino acids long. Germline CDR1 reads SGHVS; CDR2 reads FQNEAQ. The DNA of the CDR3 is TGTGCCAGCAGCTTATCGGGGGCCGGGACTAGCGGAGAGACCCAGTACTTC. Translating it yields CASSLSGAGTSGETQYF.

J is TRBJ2-5 and V is TRBV7-6, with 7 bases aligning to TRBD1. Germline values: CDR1 SGHVS, CDR2 FNYEAQ. The CDR3 has 15 amino acids. Trimming took 5 bases from V and 3 from J; bases not matched to a gene: 9. CDR3 nucleotide sequence: TGTGCCAGCAGCCCCCGACAGGGTGTAAAAGAGACCCAGTACTTC. Encoded protein: CASSPRQGVKETQYF.

CDR3 protein: CASSFPSTEAFF. The CDR3 DNA sequence: TGTGCCAGCAGTTTTCCGAGTACTGAAGCTTTCTTT. The chain combines TRBV6-2 or TRBV6-3 with TRBJ1-1; D is unclear. The CDR3 extends over 12 amino acids. Trimming pared 4 bases from V and 5 bases from J, leaving 8 bases between. CDR1 MNHEY and CDR2 SVGEGT come from the germline V gene.

This chain connects TRBV7-2 to TRBJ2-5; 7 nucleotides align to TRBD1. After removal of 5 bases from V and 5 bases from J, the junction contained 8 bases not matched to a gene. This CDR3 has 14 amino acids. CDR1 is SGHTA and CDR2 is FQGNSA in the germline V gene. Written as DNA, the CDR3 is TGTGCCAGCAGCGCAGACAGGGTTATGGAGACCCAGTACTTC. Encoded protein: CASSADRVMETQYF.

The chain has TRBV6-1 and TRBJ2-7; 8 positions match TRBD2. With 2 bases clipped from V and 3 bases from J, the junction kept 6 bases outside the gene matches. The CDR3 contains 15 residues. The germline CDR1 and CDR2 sequences are MNHNS and SASEGT. This chain's CDR3 is CASSERGLAGYEQYF. As DNA, the CDR3 is TGTGCCAGCAGTGAAAGAGGACTAGCTGGCTACGAGCAGTACTTC.

This clone showed up just a few times. This sequence joins TRBV4-1 and TRBJ1-5; D is unclear. CDR3 length: 14 amino acids. Between the trimmed V and J ends, which lost 3 bases and 2 bases, there was a span of 8 bases. Germline CDR1 reads MGHRA; CDR2 reads YSYEKL. CDR3 sequence: CASSHRERNQPQHF. CDR3 in DNA: TGCGCCAGCAGCCACCGGGAACGCAATCAGCCCCAGCATTTT.

The gene calls are TRBV6-4 and TRBJ2-1; 11 positions match TRBD1. The CDR3 runs to 15 residues. The germline V gene has CDR1 MRHNA and CDR2 SNTAGT. V gave up 6 bases and J gave up 6 bases; unmatched junction bases: 7. CDR3 sequence: CASRTGTGGRNEQFF. The DNA for the CDR3 is TGTGCCAGCAGAACCGGGACAGGGGGTCGCAATGAGCAGTTCTTC.

This sequence joins TRBV3-1 (or the pseudogene TRBV3-2) and TRBJ2-7; D gene uncertain. V was pared by 1 base and J by 4 bases, with 20 bases between. The CDR3 is made up of 17 amino acids. Germline loops: CDR1 LGHDT, CDR2 YNNKEL (reference sequence). CDR3: CASSQVVGYRMRYEQYF. The CDR3 coding sequence is TGTGCCAGCAGCCAAGTGGTTGGGTATAGGATGAGGTACGAGCAGTACTTC.

Here the CDR3 DNA reads TGCAGCGTTGAAGATCGGACGCAGGGTTCATCCTACGAGCAGTACTTC. Protein sequence: CSVEDRTQGSSYEQYF. The rearrangement joins TRBV29-1 to TRBJ2-7, with a possible D match to TRBD1 (5 bases). This CDR3 region has 16 residues. V was trimmed by 0 bases and J by 1 base, leaving 16 bases between them. Germline assignment: CDR1 SQVTM and CDR2 ANQGSEA.

V gene TRBV27 combines with J gene TRBJ2-7; tentative D call: TRBD1 (6 bases). Trimming left V 9 bases short and J 4 bases short, with 19 bases between. This CDR3 has 14 amino acids. The V gene's germline CDR1 is MNHEY and CDR2 SMNVEV (reference sequence). The CDR3 DNA follows: TGTGCCAGTCACCCCCCGGGACAACTTTACGAGCAGTACTTC. Encoded protein: CASHPPGQLYEQYF.

This rearrangement joins TRBV24-1 to TRBJ2-1; maybe TRBD2 (7 bases). The V gene's germline CDR1 is KGHDR and CDR2 SFDVKD. The V end lost 4 bases, the J end lost 5 bases, and 17 bases lay between the germline ends. This CDR3 has 16 residues. CDR3 DNA sequence: TGTGCCACCAGTGACTTCGTAGGGGGGGAGAACAATGAGCAGTTCTTC. Its protein is CATSDFVGGENNEQFF.

This rearrangement joins TRBV12-3 or TRBV12-4 to TRBJ1-4; the D is unclear. This CDR3 has 13 residues. The V gene lost 3 bases and the J gene lost 10 bases, with 12 bases spanning the gap. The CDR3 DNA reads TGTGCCAGCAGTTTTGCGGCGGGCCGAAAACTGTTTTTT. Translated: CASSFAAGRKLFF.

The chain has TRBV9 and TRBJ2-5, with a weak D call TRBD1 (5 bases). Germline-derived CDR1 and CDR2 are SGDLS and YYNGEE. The CDR3 is made up of 15 amino acids. The V and J ends lost 0 bases and 5 bases respectively, with 14 bases between them. The CDR3 DNA reads TGTGCCAGCAGCGTAGGACTCCCGAAGGGGGAGACCCAGTACTTC. Translating it yields CASSVGLPKGETQYF.

The CDR3 bases are TGTGCCAGCAGCTTACGGGGGGCCGTCCAAGAGACCCAGTACTTC. Translation gives CASSLRGAVQETQYF. The chain joins TRBV7-9 to TRBJ2-5, with D perhaps TRBD2 (7 bases). The length of the CDR3 is 15 residues. Germline V gene data show CDR1 as SEHNR and CDR2 as FQNEAQ (reference sequence). V shed 2 bases and J shed 1 base, with 11 bases lying between them.